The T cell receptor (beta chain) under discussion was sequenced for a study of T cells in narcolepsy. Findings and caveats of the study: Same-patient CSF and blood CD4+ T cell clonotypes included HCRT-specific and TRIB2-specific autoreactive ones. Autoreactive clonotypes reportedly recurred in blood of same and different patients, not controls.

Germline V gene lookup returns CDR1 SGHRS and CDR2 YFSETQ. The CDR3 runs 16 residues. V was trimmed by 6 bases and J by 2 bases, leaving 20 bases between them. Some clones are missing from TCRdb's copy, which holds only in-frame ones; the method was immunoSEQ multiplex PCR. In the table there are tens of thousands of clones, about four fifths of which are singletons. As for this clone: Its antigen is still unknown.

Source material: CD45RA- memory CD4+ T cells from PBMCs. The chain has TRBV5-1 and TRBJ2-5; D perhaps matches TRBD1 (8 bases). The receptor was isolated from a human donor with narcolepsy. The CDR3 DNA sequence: TGCGCCAGCACCCTGGGGGGGACAGGATTGCAAGAGACCCAGTACTTC. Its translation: CASTLGGTGLQETQYF.